This T cell receptor beta chain was profiled in a study of monozygotic twins with inflammatory bowel disease. Turning to this clonotype: Its cognate antigen is unknown.

Following a re-call of the 5' RACE reads, TCRdb has one entry per CDR3 protein and lacks DNA. Its table lists 400,000 to 500,000 distinct CDR3 sequences. Findings and caveats of the study: IBD patients had lower TCRbeta diversity (inverse Simpson) than healthy co-twins.

The clonotype originates from a human donor with ulcerative colitis or Crohn's disease, or a healthy co-twin of an affected twin (not recorded which). The sample consisted of blood.

CDR3 amino acids: CASSPHWNTEAFF. The chain links TRBV11-2 to TRBJ1-1. CDR1 and CDR2 from the germline V gene are SGHAT and FQNNGV. CDR3 length: 13 amino acids.